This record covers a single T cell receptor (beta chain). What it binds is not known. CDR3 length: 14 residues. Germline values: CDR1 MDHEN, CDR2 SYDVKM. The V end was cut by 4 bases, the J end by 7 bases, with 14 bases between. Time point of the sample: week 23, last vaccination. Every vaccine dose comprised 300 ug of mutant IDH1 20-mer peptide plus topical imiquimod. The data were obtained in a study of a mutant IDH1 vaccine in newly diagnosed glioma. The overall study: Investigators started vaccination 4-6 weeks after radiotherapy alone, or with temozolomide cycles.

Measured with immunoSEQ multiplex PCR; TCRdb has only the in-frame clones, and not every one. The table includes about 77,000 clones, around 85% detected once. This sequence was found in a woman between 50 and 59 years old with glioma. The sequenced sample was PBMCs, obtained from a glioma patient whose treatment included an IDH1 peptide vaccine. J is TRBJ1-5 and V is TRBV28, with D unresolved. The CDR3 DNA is TGTGCCAGCAGTTCGTTCATCGGAGGACAGCCCCAGCATTTT. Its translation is CASSSFIGGQPQHF.